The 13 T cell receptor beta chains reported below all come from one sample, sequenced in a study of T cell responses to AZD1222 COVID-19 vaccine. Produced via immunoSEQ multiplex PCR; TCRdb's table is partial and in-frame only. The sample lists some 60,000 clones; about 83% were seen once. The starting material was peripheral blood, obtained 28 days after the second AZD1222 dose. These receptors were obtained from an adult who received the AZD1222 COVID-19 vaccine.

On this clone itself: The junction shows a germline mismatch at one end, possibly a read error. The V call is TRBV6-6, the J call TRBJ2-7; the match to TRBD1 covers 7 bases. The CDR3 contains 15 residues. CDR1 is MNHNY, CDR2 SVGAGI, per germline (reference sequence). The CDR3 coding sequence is TGTGCCAGCAGTCACTCAAAAGACAGGGCCAACGAGCAGTACTTC. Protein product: CASSHSKDRANEQYF.

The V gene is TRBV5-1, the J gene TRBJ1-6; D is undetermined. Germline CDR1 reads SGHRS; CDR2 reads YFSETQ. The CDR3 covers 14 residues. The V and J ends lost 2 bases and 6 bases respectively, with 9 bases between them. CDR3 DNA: TGCGCCAGCAGCTTCGGGGATCCTAATTCACCCCTCCACTTT. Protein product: CASSFGDPNSPLHF.

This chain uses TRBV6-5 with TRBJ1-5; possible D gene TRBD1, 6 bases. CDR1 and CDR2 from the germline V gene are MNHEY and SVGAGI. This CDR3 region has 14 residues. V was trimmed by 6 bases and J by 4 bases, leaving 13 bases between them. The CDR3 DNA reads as TGTGCCAGCAGCGCCCGGACAGCAAATCAGCCCCAGCATTTT. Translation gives CASSARTANQPQHF.

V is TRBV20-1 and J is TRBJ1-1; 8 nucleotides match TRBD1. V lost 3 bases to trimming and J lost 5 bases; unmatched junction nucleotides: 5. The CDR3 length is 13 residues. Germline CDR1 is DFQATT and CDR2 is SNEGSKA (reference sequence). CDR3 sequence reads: CSASTGGYTEAFF. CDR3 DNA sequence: TGCAGTGCTAGTACAGGGGGGTATACTGAAGCTTTCTTT.

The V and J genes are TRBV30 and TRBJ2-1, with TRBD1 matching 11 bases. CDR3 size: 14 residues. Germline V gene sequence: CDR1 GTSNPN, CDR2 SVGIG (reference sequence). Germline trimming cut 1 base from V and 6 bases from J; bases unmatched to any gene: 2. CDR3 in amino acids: CAWSGDRGFNEQFF. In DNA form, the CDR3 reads TGTGCCTGGAGTGGGGACAGGGGGTTCAATGAGCAGTTCTTC.

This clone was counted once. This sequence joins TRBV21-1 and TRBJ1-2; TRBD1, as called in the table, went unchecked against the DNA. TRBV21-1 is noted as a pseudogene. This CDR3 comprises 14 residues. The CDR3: CASSKGGQGDGYTF. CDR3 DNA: TGTGCCAGCAGCAAAGGGGGACAGGGGGATGGCTACACCTTC.

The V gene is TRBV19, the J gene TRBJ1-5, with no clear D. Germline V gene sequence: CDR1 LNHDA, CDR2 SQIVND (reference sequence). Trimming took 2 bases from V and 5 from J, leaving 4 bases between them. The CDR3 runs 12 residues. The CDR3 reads CASSIRDQPQHF. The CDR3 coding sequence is TGTGCCAGTAGTATACGGGATCAGCCCCAGCATTTT.

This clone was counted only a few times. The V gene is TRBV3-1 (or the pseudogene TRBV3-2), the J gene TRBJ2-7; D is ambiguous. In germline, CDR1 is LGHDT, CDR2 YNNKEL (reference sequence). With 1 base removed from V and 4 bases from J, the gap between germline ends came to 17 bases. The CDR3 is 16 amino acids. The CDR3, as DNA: TGTGCCAGCAGCCAAGTATCAGCAGGAACTAAGTACGAGCAGTACTTC. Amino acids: CASSQVSAGTKYEQYF.

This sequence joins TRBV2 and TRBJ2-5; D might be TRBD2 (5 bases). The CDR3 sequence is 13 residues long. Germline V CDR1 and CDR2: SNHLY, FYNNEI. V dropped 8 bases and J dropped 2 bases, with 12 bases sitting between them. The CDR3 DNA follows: TGTGCCAGCGTTGAGGGAATGCAAGAGACCCAGTACTTC. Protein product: CASVEGMQETQYF.

The CDR3 DNA follows: TGTGCCAGCAGCCCTAATGGAAACACCATATATTTT. Its protein is CASSPNGNTIYF. The J gene is TRBJ1-3, the V gene TRBV7-3; unclear D gene. The CDR3 consists of 12 residues. V lost 5 bases, J lost 3 bases, and 5 bases lay in between. Germline-derived CDR1 and CDR2 are SGHTA and FQGTGA.

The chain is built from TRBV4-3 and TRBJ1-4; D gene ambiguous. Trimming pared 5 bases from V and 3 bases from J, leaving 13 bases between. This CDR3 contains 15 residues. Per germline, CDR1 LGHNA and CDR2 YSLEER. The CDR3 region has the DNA TGCGCCAGCAGCAATTCCGGGCTATCTAATGAAAAACTGTTTTTT. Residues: CASSNSGLSNEKLFF.

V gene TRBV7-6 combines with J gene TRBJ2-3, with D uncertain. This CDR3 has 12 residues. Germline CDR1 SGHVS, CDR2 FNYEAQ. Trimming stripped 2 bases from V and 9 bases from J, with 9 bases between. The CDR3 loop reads CASSLSEGTQYF. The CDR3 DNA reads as TGTGCCAGCAGCTTATCCGAAGGGACGCAGTATTTT.

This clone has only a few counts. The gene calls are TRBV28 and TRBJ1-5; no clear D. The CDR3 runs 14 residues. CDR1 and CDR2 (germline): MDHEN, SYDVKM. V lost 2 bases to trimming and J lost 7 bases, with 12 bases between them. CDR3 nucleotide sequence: TGTGCCAGCAGTTTAGCGGATGGTAAGCAGCCCCAGCATTTT. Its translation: CASSLADGKQPQHF.